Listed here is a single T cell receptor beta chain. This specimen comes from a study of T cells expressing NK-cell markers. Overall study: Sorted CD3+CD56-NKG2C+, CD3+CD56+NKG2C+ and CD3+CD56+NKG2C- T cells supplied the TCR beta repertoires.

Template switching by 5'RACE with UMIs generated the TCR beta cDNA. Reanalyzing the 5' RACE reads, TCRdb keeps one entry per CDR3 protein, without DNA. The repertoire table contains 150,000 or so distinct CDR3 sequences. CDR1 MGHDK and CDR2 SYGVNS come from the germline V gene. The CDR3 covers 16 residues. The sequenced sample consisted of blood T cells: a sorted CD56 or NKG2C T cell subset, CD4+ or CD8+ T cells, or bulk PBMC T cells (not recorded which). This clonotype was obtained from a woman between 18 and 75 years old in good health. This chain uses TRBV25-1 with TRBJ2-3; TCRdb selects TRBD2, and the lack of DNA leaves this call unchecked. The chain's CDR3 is CASSGTSGRARDTQYF.